This passage covers 30 T cell receptor beta chains from one sample sequenced in a study of cytomegalovirus exposure and HLA in healthy donors (dated by TCRdb to 2017 to 2019). Library preparation was by the immunoSEQ multiplex PCR assay. Drawn from immuneACCESS, this table holds only the in-frame rearrangements with V and J called that TCRdb kept. Clones are partly lost; checked studies trace under half to an unresolved V gene and leave the rest unexplained. This sample holds 200,000 to 250,000 clones; around 87% were observed only once. The top ten clones comprise approximately 2% of the sample. The material sequenced was PBMCs. The receptors stem from a woman younger than 35 in good health and CMV-seropositive.

This chain links TRBV7-2 with TRBJ2-5; TRBD2 matches at 7 bases. CDR3 size: 14 residues. CDR1 is SGHTA and CDR2 is FQGNSA in the germline V gene. The ends lost 4 bases at V and 2 bases at J; junction bases unmatched: 4. The CDR3 DNA sequence: TGTGCCAGCAGCTCCGGGACTAAACAAGAGACCCAGTACTTC. Protein sequence: CASSSGTKQETQYF.

The chain uses TRBV2 and TRBJ2-7; 7 nucleotides match TRBD2. Germline values: CDR1 SNHLY, CDR2 FYNNEI. This CDR3 contains 14 residues. The V segment lost 4 bases and the J segment 2 bases; nucleotides outside the gene matches: 5. CDR3 protein: CASSVDSGAYEQYF. CDR3 in DNA: TGTGCCAGCAGTGTAGACAGCGGGGCCTACGAGCAGTACTTC.

The V gene is TRBV2, the J gene TRBJ2-1, with TRBD2 as a possible D gene (5 bases). Germline V gene lookup returns CDR1 SNHLY and CDR2 FYNNEI. This CDR3 region has 13 residues. Trimming cost V 7 bases and J 5 bases, with 12 bases left between them. CDR3 coding DNA: TGTGCCAGCAATCTAGCAGCCGACAATGAGCAGTTCTTC. It encodes CASNLAADNEQFF. Based on the CDR3 plus reference TRBV2 and TRBJ2-1, the full variable domain is EPEVTQTPSHQVTQMGQEVILRCVPISNHLYFYWYRQILGQKVEFLVSFYNNEISEKSEIFDDQFSVERPDGSNFTLKIRSTKLEDSAMYFCASNLAADNEQFFGPGTRLTVL.

The rearrangement uses TRBV5-1 and TRBJ2-7; TRBD2 might be the D (5 bases). V gave up 2 bases and J gave up 0 bases, with 18 bases separating them. Germline V gene sequence: CDR1 SGHRS, CDR2 YFSETQ. The CDR3 has 17 amino acids. As DNA, the CDR3 is TGCGCCAGCAGCTTAAAGTCCAGACTAACCAACTCCTACGAGCAGTACTTC. This encodes CASSLKSRLTNSYEQYF.

The V and J genes are TRBV7-9 and TRBJ1-2; TRBD1 is a possible D gene (5 bases). Germline V gene data show CDR1 as SEHNR and CDR2 as FQNEAQ (reference sequence). V lost 5 bases to trimming and J lost 4 bases, with 11 bases between them. The CDR3 is 13 residues long. For the CDR3, the DNA is TGTGCCAGCAGCCGGGAGGGACTCTATGGCTACACCTTC. It encodes CASSREGLYGYTF.

This clone was observed a few times. V usage is TRBV18 and J usage is TRBJ1-2, with D possibly matching TRBD1 (6 bases). Germline CDR1 is KGHSH and CDR2 is LQKENI. The CDR3 spans 15 residues. V shed 0 bases and J shed 2 bases, with 10 bases lying between them. In nucleotides, the CDR3 is TGTGCCAGCTCACCACCTCTGGACAGCAACTATGGCTACACCTTC. It is translated as CASSPPLDSNYGYTF.

The chain employs TRBV28 and TRBJ2-7; a possible D gene is TRBD1 (6 bases). The CDR3 extends over 14 amino acids. CDR1 is MDHEN and CDR2 is SYDVKM in the germline V gene. The ends were cut back, 2 bases at V and 4 bases at J, with 12 bases in the middle. The DNA of the CDR3 is TGTGCCAGCAGTTTAACAGGGTCTATGTACGAGCAGTACTTC. This encodes CASSLTGSMYEQYF.

This chain connects TRBV9 to TRBJ2-2; tentatively, D is TRBD2 (5 bases). The V end was cut by 0 bases, the J end by 5 bases, with 14 bases between. CDR3 size: 16 residues. CDR1 is SGDLS, CDR2 YYNGEE, per germline. In DNA form, the CDR3 reads TGTGCCAGCAGCGTAGCTACGAGGGTACGGACCGGGGAGCTGTTTTTT. Protein product: CASSVATRVRTGELFF.

The chain couples TRBV9 to TRBJ1-5, with D tentatively TRBD1 (6 bases). The V gene lost 0 bases and the J gene lost 3 bases, with 22 bases spanning the gap. Looked up from germline, CDR1 is SGDLS and CDR2 is YYNGEE. This CDR3 region has 19 residues. The CDR3 region has the DNA TGTGCCAGCAGCGTAGCTTTACAGGGATCCTTTGTACTCAATCAGCCCCAGCATTTT. Translation gives CASSVALQGSFVLNQPQHF.

DNA for the CDR3: TGTGCCGGTAGCGGGAGAGGGGTTTTGGAGGCAGATACGCAGTATTTT. This encodes CAGSGRGVLEADTQYF. This chain connects TRBV28 to TRBJ2-3; 9 nucleotides agree with TRBD2. This CDR3 spans 16 amino acids. V lost 11 bases, J lost 4 bases, and 16 bases stayed unmatched. Germline loops: CDR1 MDHEN, CDR2 SYDVKM.

The chain employs TRBV28 and TRBJ1-5; TRBD1 is a possible D gene (5 bases). There are 14 residues in the CDR3. Germline V gives CDR1 MDHEN, CDR2 SYDVKM. The germline V and J ends were trimmed by 6 bases and 2 bases, with 11 bases remaining between them. In DNA form, the CDR3 reads TGTGCCAGCAGGGGGGGTGGGGGCAATCAGCCCCAGCATTTT. Translation: CASRGGGGNQPQHF. The full variable domain, completed using reference TRBV28 and TRBJ1-5, is DVKVTQSSRYLVKRTGEKVFLECVQDMDHENMFWYRQDPGLGLRLIYFSYDVKMKEKGDIPEGYSVSREKKERFSLILESASTNQTSMYLCASRGGGGNQPQHFGDGTRLSIL.

V and J are TRBV28 and TRBJ1-5, with 7 positions matching TRBD1. The CDR3 covers 14 residues. J lost 5 bases, V lost 5 bases, and 6 bases had no gene match. Germline assignment: CDR1 MDHEN and CDR2 SYDVKM. The CDR3, as DNA: TGTGCCAGCAGTAGACCCGGGACAGATCAGCCCCAGCATTTT. It is translated as CASSRPGTDQPQHF.

Details on this clone: This sample also contains other DNA sequences that code for the same CDR3. In DNA form, the CDR3 reads TGTGCCAGCAGTGAGGCCGGGGGAATATACGAGCAGTACTTC. This sequence encodes CASSEAGGIYEQYF. The chain recombines TRBV6-1 with TRBJ2-7; maybe TRBD2 (6 bases). Germline values: CDR1 MNHNS, CDR2 SASEGT. V lost 3 bases and J 4 bases, leaving 13 bases between the germline ends. CDR3 length: 14 residues.

The chain combines TRBV2 with TRBJ2-7, with TRBD2 identical over 9 bases. This CDR3 has 15 amino acids. The germline V gene has CDR1 SNHLY and CDR2 FYNNEI. V dropped 2 bases and J dropped 5; count of bases not matched to a gene: 7. DNA for the CDR3: TGTGCCAGCAGTGAATGGGCTAGCGGGAACCACGAGCAGTACTTC. Its protein product is CASSEWASGNHEQYF.

V and J are TRBV7-9 and TRBJ1-5; 8 nucleotides agree with TRBD1. CDR1 SEHNR and CDR2 FQNEAQ come from the germline V gene (reference sequence). This CDR3 contains 13 residues. With V trimmed by 6 bases and J by 7 bases, 5 bases remained unmatched. The CDR3 DNA is TGTGCCAGCAGTCCGACAGGGGAACAGCCCCAGCATTTT. It specifies CASSPTGEQPQHF. Combining the CDR3 with reference TRBV7-9 and TRBJ1-5 gives the whole variable domain DTGVSQNPRHKITKRGQNVTFRCDPISEHNRLYWYRQTLGQGPEFLTYFQNEAQLEKSRLLSDRFSAERPKGSFSTLEIQRTEQGDSAMYLCASSPTGEQPQHFGDGTRLSIL.

This sequence joins TRBV25-1 and TRBJ2-5; a weak D match, TRBD2 (5 bases). From germline, CDR1 is MGHDK and CDR2 SYGVNS. Deletions cut 6 bases from V and 0 bases from J, with 17 bases between. CDR3 size: 16 residues. CDR3 coding DNA: TGTGCCAGCAGCCGCTCCCGGGGAGTGTACCAAGAGACCCAGTACTTC. Translating it yields CASSRSRGVYQETQYF.

The V call is TRBV7-2, the J call TRBJ2-7, with TRBD2 matching over 7 bases. This CDR3 is built from 14 residues. CDR1 is SGHTA and CDR2 is FQGNSA in the germline V gene. J gave up 3 bases and V 0 bases, and 2 bases lay outside the gene matches. As DNA, the CDR3 is TGTGCCAGCAGCTTAGCCAGCGGGAACTACGAGCAGTACTTC. Translating it yields CASSLASGNYEQYF.

V usage is TRBV4-1 and J usage is TRBJ1-4, with 8 bases matching TRBD1. CDR1 is MGHRA and CDR2 is YSYEKL in the germline V gene. The CDR3 sequence is 16 residues long. Trimming cost V 2 bases and J 3 bases; bases outside gene matches: 5. The CDR3: CASSQSGQGPNEKLFF. CDR3 sequence (DNA): TGCGCCAGCAGCCAATCCGGACAGGGTCCTAATGAAAAACTGTTTTTT.

V and J are TRBV11-2 and TRBJ2-7; D is possibly TRBD2 (6 bases). V was shortened by 4 bases and J by 1 base, with 17 bases between the two germline ends. The germline CDR1 and CDR2 sequences are SGHAT and FQNNGV. There are 16 residues in the CDR3. The CDR3 protein is CASSYVEGLPSYEQYF. DNA for the CDR3: TGTGCCAGCAGCTACGTTGAAGGACTACCTTCCTACGAGCAGTACTTC.

The V call is TRBV28, the J call TRBJ1-1, with D possibly matching TRBD1 (6 bases). The CDR3 sequence is 13 residues long. Between the trimmed V and J ends, which lost 6 bases and 4 bases, there was a span of 12 bases. The germline V gene has CDR1 MDHEN and CDR2 SYDVKM. As DNA, the CDR3 is TGTGCCAGCAGGGCAACAGGGAGCACTGAAGCTTTCTTT. It translates to CASRATGSTEAFF. The entire variable domain, with the rest obtained from reference TRBV28 and TRBJ1-1, is as follows: DVKVTQSSRYLVKRTGEKVFLECVQDMDHENMFWYRQDPGLGLRLIYFSYDVKMKEKGDIPEGYSVSREKKERFSLILESASTNQTSMYLCASRATGSTEAFFGQGTRLTVV.

The chain employs TRBV5-6 and TRBJ2-7; possible D gene TRBD2, 6 bases. From germline, CDR1 is SGHDT and CDR2 YYEEEE. This CDR3 comprises 13 residues. Trimming stripped 1 base from V and 4 bases from J, with 9 bases between. CDR3 nucleotides: TGTGCCAGCAGCTTGACGGAGGGGTACGAGCAGTACTTC. As protein: CASSLTEGYEQYF. The full variable domain, completed using reference TRBV5-6 and TRBJ2-7, is DAGVTQSPTHLIKTRGQQVTLRCSPKSGHDTVSWYQQALGQGPQFIFQYYEEEERQRGNFPDRFSGHQFPNYSSELNVNALLLGDSALYLCASSLTEGYEQYFGPGTRLTVT.

The chain employs TRBV19 and TRBJ2-3; 13 nucleotides line up with TRBD2. Trimming took 2 bases from V and 5 from J; bases not matched to a gene: 7. This CDR3 region has 17 residues. CDR1 LNHDA and CDR2 SQIVND come from the germline V gene (reference sequence). The CDR3 nucleotides read TGTGCCAGTAGTATAATTGGACTAGCGGGAGCCAAAGATACGCAGTATTTT. Translating it yields CASSIIGLAGAKDTQYF.

The chain couples TRBV4-2 to TRBJ2-7; 8 nucleotides line up with TRBD2. The germline V gene encodes CDR1 LGHNA and CDR2 YNFKEQ. The CDR3 runs to 15 residues. Trimming at V came to 5 bases and at J to 2 bases, leaving 8 bases not matched to a gene. This CDR3 reads CASSFRLAPTYEQYF. The CDR3 coding sequence is TGTGCCAGCAGCTTCAGACTAGCGCCCACCTACGAGCAGTACTTC.

V usage is TRBV4-1 and J usage is TRBJ1-1; the match to TRBD1 covers 7 bases. The germline V gene encodes CDR1 MGHRA and CDR2 YSYEKL. After removal of 1 base from V and 5 bases from J, the junction contained 4 bases not matched to a gene. There are 14 residues in the CDR3. The CDR3 region is CASSQGPQGTEAFF. CDR3 in DNA: TGCGCCAGCAGCCAAGGACCACAGGGGACTGAAGCTTTCTTT.

This chain uses TRBV9 with TRBJ2-1, with 10 bases identical to TRBD2. CDR1 and CDR2 (germline): SGDLS, YYNGEE. V was pared by 7 bases and J by 1 base, with 8 bases of the junction left unmatched. The CDR3 is made up of 16 amino acids. In DNA, the CDR3 is TGTGCCAGCGCGGGGAGCGGGGGGGGGTCCTACAATGAGCAGTTCTTC. It is translated as CASAGSGGGSYNEQFF.

The chain joins TRBV27 to TRBJ2-1, with TRBD1 matching 9 bases. This CDR3 contains 19 residues. Unmatched junction bases numbered 18, after V lost 5 bases and J lost 4 bases. The germline gives CDR1 MNHEY, CDR2 SMNVEV (reference sequence). As DNA, the CDR3 is TGTGCCAGCAGTGGAACAAGGTGGTCCGGGACAGGGTCTTACAATGAGCAGTTCTTC. Its translation is CASSGTRWSGTGSYNEQFF.

The rearrangement joins TRBV9 to TRBJ2-2; no definite D call. CDR3 length: 15 amino acids. Trimming removed 0 bases from V and 0 bases from J, with 6 bases in between. Germline V lookup: CDR1 SGDLS, CDR2 YYNGEE. CDR3 sequence: CASSVEHPNTGELFF. The CDR3 DNA reads as TGTGCCAGCAGCGTAGAACACCCGAACACCGGGGAGCTGTTTTTT.

V is TRBV14 and J is TRBJ2-5; 9 bases line up with TRBD1. Germline trimming cut 4 bases from V and 0 bases from J; bases unmatched to any gene: 12. Germline CDR1 and CDR2: SGHDN and FVKESK. The length of the CDR3 is 18 residues. DNA for the CDR3: TGTGCCAGCAGCCCGGGACAGGGAGATTGGCGGGACCAAGAGACCCAGTACTTC. Amino acid sequence: CASSPGQGDWRDQETQYF.

This clone is a singleton in its sample. The chain has TRBV10-3 and TRBJ2-1; 11 nucleotides match TRBD1. The CDR3 covers 15 residues. Looked up from germline, CDR1 is ENHRY and CDR2 is SYGVKD. Trimming cost V 5 bases and J 6 bases; bases outside gene matches: 6. The CDR3 reads CAISQTGTGGNEQFF. The CDR3 nucleotides read TGTGCCATCAGTCAGACCGGGACAGGGGGCAATGAGCAGTTCTTC.

V gene TRBV4-2 combines with J gene TRBJ1-4; TRBD1 is a possible D gene (6 bases). The V end lost 3 bases, the J end lost 0 bases, and 17 bases lay between the germline ends. The CDR3 has 18 amino acids. Germline lookup yields CDR1 LGHNA and CDR2 YNFKEQ. Written as DNA, the CDR3 is TGTGCCAGCAGCCACGTACGACAGGCGCGCGCAACTAATGAAAAACTGTTTTTT. Translation gives CASSHVRQARATNEKLFF.